A single sample gave rise to the 15 T cell receptor beta chains below, sequenced in a study of a mutant IDH1 vaccine in newly diagnosed glioma. Time point indicated: baseline, week 1 (first vaccination visit). Treatment here: pre-vaccination baseline after standard-of-care therapy. The data were produced by immunoSEQ multiplex PCR, yet TCRdb's version contains in-frame clones alone and is incomplete. The sample yields tens of thousands of clones, roughly 85% seen once. This specimen consisted of PBMCs, obtained from a glioma patient treated with radiotherapy, temozolomide or both. Every receptor here comes from a woman between 45 and 65 years old with glioma.

There are a few counts of this clone. The chain has TRBV6-1 and TRBJ1-2; D is unresolved. The CDR3 sequence is 11 residues long. CDR1 MNHNS and CDR2 SASEGT come from the germline V gene. CDR3 amino acids: CAHGNIYGYTF. CDR3 sequence (DNA): TGTGCTCATGGAAACATCTATGGCTACACCTTC.

V is TRBV6-5 and J is TRBJ1-2; weak D call: TRBD1 (6 bases). Deletions cut 0 bases from V and 8 bases from J, with 13 bases between. The CDR3 sequence is 14 residues long. Germline CDR1 MNHEY, CDR2 SVGAGI. In DNA form, the CDR3 reads TGTGCCAGCAGTTACTCTGCCCTCGGGGGCGGCTACACCTTC. Its protein product is CASSYSALGGGYTF.

V and J are TRBV20-1 and TRBJ2-3; D call uncertain. Germline V gene lookup returns CDR1 DFQATT and CDR2 SNEGSKA (reference sequence). The CDR3 has 11 amino acids. V lost 3 bases and J 5 bases, leaving 6 bases between the germline ends. The CDR3 coding sequence is TGCAGTGCTAGGCTTGGAGATACGCAGTATTTT. Translation: CSARLGDTQYF.

The chain carries TRBV5-1 and TRBJ2-1, with 7 positions matching TRBD1. V gave up 2 bases and J gave up 5 bases; unmatched junction bases: 7. The CDR3 runs 15 residues. Germline CDR1 SGHRS, CDR2 YFSETQ. The CDR3 loop is CASSFTDRANNEQFF. CDR3 DNA sequence: TGCGCCAGCAGCTTTACCGACAGGGCTAACAATGAGCAGTTCTTC.

The rearrangement joins TRBV7-2 to TRBJ2-7, with D unclear. Deletions cut 3 bases from V and 0 bases from J, with 12 bases between. This CDR3 comprises 15 residues. The germline gives CDR1 SGHTA, CDR2 FQGNSA. This chain's CDR3 is CASSFNPDPSYEQYF. The CDR3 nucleotides are TGTGCCAGCAGCTTCAACCCGGACCCCTCCTACGAGCAGTACTTC.

The V gene is TRBV18, the J gene TRBJ2-3; D call uncertain. The CDR3 is 15 amino acids. V was pared by 3 bases and J by 0 bases, with 10 bases between. The germline V gene encodes CDR1 KGHSH and CDR2 LQKENI. This CDR3 reads CASSPETVSTDTQYF. The CDR3 nucleotides are TGTGCCAGCTCACCCGAAACAGTAAGCACAGATACGCAGTATTTT.

The CDR3 loop reads CASSYKWVLGANVLTF. As DNA, the CDR3 is TGTGCCAGTAGTTATAAGTGGGTTCTGGGGGCCAACGTCCTGACTTTC. The chain uses TRBV19 and TRBJ2-6; D unresolved. CDR1 and CDR2 (germline): LNHDA, SQIVND (reference sequence). The CDR3 runs to 16 residues. Trimming took 5 bases from V and 4 from J, leaving 15 bases between them.

This chain joins TRBV19 and TRBJ2-3; D not resolved. Germline CDR1 and CDR2: LNHDA and SQIVND (reference sequence). V lost 2 bases, J lost 5 bases, and 5 bases lay in between. CDR3 size: 12 residues. CDR3 residues: CASSIKGDTQYF. CDR3 coding DNA: TGTGCCAGTAGTATAAAGGGAGATACGCAGTATTTT.

V gene TRBV9 combines with J gene TRBJ2-3; 9 bases are a match to TRBD2. CDR1 SGDLS and CDR2 YYNGEE come from the germline V gene. The CDR3 extends over 14 amino acids. The J segment lost 5 bases and the V segment lost 4 bases, leaving 5 bases of the junction unmatched. CDR3 sequence reads: CASSLSSGVDTQYF. As DNA, the CDR3 is TGTGCCAGCAGCCTGTCTAGCGGGGTAGATACGCAGTATTTT.

This chain uses TRBV19 with TRBJ1-2, with 12 bases lining up with TRBD1. This CDR3 contains 16 residues. Germline loops: CDR1 LNHDA, CDR2 SQIVND (reference sequence). V trimming: 4 bases; J trimming: 8 bases; junction bases outside the gene matches: 11. The CDR3 nucleotides are TGTGCCAGTAGTACCAACACCGGGACAGGGGGCTGGGGCTACACCTTC. This encodes CASSTNTGTGGWGYTF.

A word on this clone: This specimen includes other DNA sequences encoding the same CDR3. This chain links TRBV20-1 with TRBJ1-1; unclear D gene. The germline CDR1 and CDR2 sequences are DFQATT and SNEGSKA (reference sequence). CDR3 length: 10 residues. V lost 5 bases and J 1 base, leaving 2 bases between the germline ends. This CDR3 reads CSASNTEAFF. Written as DNA, the CDR3 is TGCAGTGCTTCGAACACTGAAGCTTTCTTT.

The chain recombines TRBV27 with TRBJ2-7; 7 nucleotides match TRBD1. CDR3 size: 16 residues. V dropped 6 bases and J dropped 0; count of bases not matched to a gene: 11. The germline CDR1 and CDR2 sequences are MNHEY and SMNVEV (reference sequence). The CDR3 DNA follows: TGTGCCAGCAGGCTTTTAGGGGGCGCAAGCTCCTACGAGCAGTACTTC. Its translation is CASRLLGGASSYEQYF.

V and J are TRBV18 and TRBJ1-4; 12 nucleotides line up with TRBD1. The CDR3 spans 17 residues. CDR1 and CDR2 (germline): KGHSH, LQKENI. J gave up 3 bases and V 3 bases, and 5 bases lay outside the gene matches. The CDR3 nucleotides are TGTGCCAGCTCACCCCCGGGACAGGGGGCGGCTAATGAAAAACTGTTTTTT. This gives the protein CASSPPGQGAANEKLFF.

The chain has TRBV7-9 and TRBJ2-5; TRBD2 agrees at 8 bases. Germline V gene lookup returns CDR1 SEHNR and CDR2 FQNEAQ (reference sequence). There are 16 residues in the CDR3. Trimming removed 3 bases from V and 0 bases from J; junction bases left unmatched: 6. CDR3 sequence: CASSLLAGGHQETQYF. Here the CDR3 DNA reads TGTGCCAGCAGCTTGCTCGCGGGGGGCCACCAAGAGACCCAGTACTTC.

A word on this clone: Other DNA sequences in the sample encode the same CDR3. J is TRBJ1-5 and V is TRBV5-1, with TRBD1 as a possible D gene (6 bases). With 0 bases removed from V and 0 bases from J, the gap between germline ends came to 7 bases. This CDR3 is 15 amino acids long. Germline V gene data show CDR1 as SGHRS and CDR2 as YFSETQ. CDR3 sequence reads: CASSLEGGSNQPQHF. DNA of the CDR3: TGCGCCAGCAGCTTGGAAGGGGGTAGCAATCAGCCCCAGCATTTT.